Below, 7 T cell receptor beta chains from the same sample are listed, as sequenced in a study of cytomegalovirus exposure and HLA in healthy donors. The PCR ran on 60 Vbeta and 13 Jbeta primers. Here immunoSEQ multiplex PCR was the method, and the copy in TCRdb shows in-frame clones only, minus some. This table holds 90,000 to 140,000 clones, about 15% found once. Material: PBMCs. Receptors originate from a female donor in good health and CMV-seronegative.

The table lists this clone with a few counts. The gene calls are TRBV4-2 and TRBJ1-5, with D possibly being TRBD1 (6 bases). Between the trimmed V and J ends, which lost 2 bases and 7 bases, there was a span of 15 bases. CDR1 is LGHNA and CDR2 is YNFKEQ in the germline V gene. This CDR3 has 15 residues. CDR3 bases: TGTGCCAGCAGCCAACACACAGGGACCGAACAGCCCCAGCATTTT. Encoded protein: CASSQHTGTEQPQHF.

The genes are TRBV10-3 and TRBJ1-1; 7 bases match TRBD1. CDR1 and CDR2 (germline): ENHRY, SYGVKD. Unmatched junction bases numbered 1, after V lost 2 bases and J lost 1 base. The CDR3 has 14 amino acids. The CDR3 region is CAISETGENTEAFF. The CDR3 bases are TGTGCCATCAGTGAGACAGGGGAGAACACTGAAGCTTTCTTT.

The sample holds a few counts of this clone. Sequence at one end of the junction differs from germline and may be a read error. The J gene is TRBJ2-7, the V gene TRBV30; 7 bases are shared with TRBD2. CDR1 is GTSNPN and CDR2 is SVGIG in the germline V gene (reference sequence). The CDR3 has 12 residues. CDR3 DNA sequence: TGTGCCGGGAGCGGGGTGATTAACGAGCAGTACTTC. This encodes CAGSGVINEQYF.

This rearrangement joins TRBV7-9 to TRBJ2-7; D might be TRBD1 (6 bases). The length of the CDR3 is 15 residues. Trimming pared 0 bases from V and 2 bases from J, leaving 11 bases between. Per germline, CDR1 SEHNR and CDR2 FQNEAQ (reference sequence). DNA of the CDR3: TGTGCCAGCAGCTTAGCACGGGACATAACCTACGAGCAGTACTTC. Translating it yields CASSLARDITYEQYF.

The CDR3 bases are TGTGCCAGTAGTCCAGACCCACAGGCGGCGCGGGGAAAACTGTTTTTT. Translation: CASSPDPQAARGKLFF. This sequence joins TRBV19 and TRBJ1-4; D might be TRBD1 (5 bases). The V and J ends lost 5 bases and 10 bases respectively, with 23 bases between them. This CDR3 spans 16 amino acids. The V gene's germline CDR1 is LNHDA and CDR2 SQIVND (reference sequence).

V usage is TRBV30 and J usage is TRBJ2-2; TRBD1 agrees at 7 bases. V was pared by 4 bases and J by 6 bases, with 5 bases of the junction left unmatched. The CDR3 extends over 13 amino acids. The germline V gene encodes CDR1 GTSNPN and CDR2 SVGIG (reference sequence). The CDR3, as DNA: TGTGCCTGGACGGGACAGTTTTCCGGGGAGCTGTTTTTT. It specifies CAWTGQFSGELFF.

The chain combines TRBV19 with TRBJ2-1; D possibly corresponds to TRBD1 (5 bases). Germline V CDR1 and CDR2: LNHDA, SQIVND (reference sequence). The CDR3 runs to 15 residues. V dropped 3 bases and J dropped 6 bases, with 15 bases sitting between them. CDR3 nucleotides: TGTGCCAGTAGTATCGTTACAGGCGTTAGCAATGAGCAGTTCTTC. Translating it yields CASSIVTGVSNEQFF.